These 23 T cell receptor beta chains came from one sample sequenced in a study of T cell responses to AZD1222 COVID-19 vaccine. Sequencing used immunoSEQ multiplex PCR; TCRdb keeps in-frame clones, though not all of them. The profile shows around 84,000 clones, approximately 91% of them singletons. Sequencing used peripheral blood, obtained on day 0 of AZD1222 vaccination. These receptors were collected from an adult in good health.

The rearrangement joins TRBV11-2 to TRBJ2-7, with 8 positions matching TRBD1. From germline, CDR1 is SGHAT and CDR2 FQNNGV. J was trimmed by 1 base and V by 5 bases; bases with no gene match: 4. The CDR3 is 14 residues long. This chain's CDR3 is CASSLQGASYEQYF. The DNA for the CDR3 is TGTGCCAGCAGCCTCCAGGGGGCTTCCTACGAGCAGTACTTC.

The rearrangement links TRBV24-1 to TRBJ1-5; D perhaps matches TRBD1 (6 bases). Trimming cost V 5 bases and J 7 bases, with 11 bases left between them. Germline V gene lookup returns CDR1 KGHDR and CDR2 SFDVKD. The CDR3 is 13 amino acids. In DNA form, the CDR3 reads TGTGCCACCAGTGCAGGGGCCGGGCAGCCCCAGCATTTT. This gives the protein CATSAGAGQPQHF.

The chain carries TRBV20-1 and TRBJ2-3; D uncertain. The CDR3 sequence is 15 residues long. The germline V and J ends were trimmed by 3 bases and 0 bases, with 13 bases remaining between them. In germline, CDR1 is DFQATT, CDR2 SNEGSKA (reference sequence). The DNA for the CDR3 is TGCAGTGCTAGTATCGCTAGGGCTAGCACAGATACGCAGTATTTT. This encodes CSASIARASTDTQYF.

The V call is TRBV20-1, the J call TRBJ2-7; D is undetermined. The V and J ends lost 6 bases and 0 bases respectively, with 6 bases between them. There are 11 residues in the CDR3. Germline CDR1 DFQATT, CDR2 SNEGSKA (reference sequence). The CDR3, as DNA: TGCAGTGCCCCGAACTCCTACGAGCAGTACTTC. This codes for CSAPNSYEQYF.

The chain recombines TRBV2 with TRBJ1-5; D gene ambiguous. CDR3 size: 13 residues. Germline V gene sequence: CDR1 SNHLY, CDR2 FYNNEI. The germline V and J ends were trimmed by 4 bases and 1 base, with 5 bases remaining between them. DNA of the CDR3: TGTGCCAGCAGTGGGCAGAGCAATCAGCCCCAGCATTTT. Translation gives CASSGQSNQPQHF. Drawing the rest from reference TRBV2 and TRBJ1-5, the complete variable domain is EPEVTQTPSHQVTQMGQEVILRCVPISNHLYFYWYRQILGQKVEFLVSFYNNEISEKSEIFDDQFSVERPDGSNFTLKIRSTKLEDSAMYFCASSGQSNQPQHFGDGTRLSIL.

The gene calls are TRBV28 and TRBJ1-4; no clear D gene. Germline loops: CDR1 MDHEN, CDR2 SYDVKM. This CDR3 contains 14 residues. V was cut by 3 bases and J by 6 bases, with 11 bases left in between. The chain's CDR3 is CASSFEALDEKLFF. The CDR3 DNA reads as TGTGCCAGCAGTTTTGAGGCACTTGATGAAAAACTGTTTTTT.

This CDR3 reads CASRSGGNYNEQFF. The CDR3 coding sequence is TGTGCCAGCAGGAGCGGGGGAAACTACAATGAGCAGTTCTTC. This rearrangement joins TRBV28 to TRBJ2-1; 8 bases are shared with TRBD2. Trimming removed 6 bases from V and 3 bases from J; junction bases left unmatched: 4. Germline assignment: CDR1 MDHEN and CDR2 SYDVKM. The CDR3 covers 14 residues.

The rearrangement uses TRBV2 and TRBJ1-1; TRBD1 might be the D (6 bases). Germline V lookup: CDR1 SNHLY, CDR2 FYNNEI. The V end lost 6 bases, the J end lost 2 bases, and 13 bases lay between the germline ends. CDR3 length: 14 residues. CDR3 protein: CASRTRGGNTEAFF. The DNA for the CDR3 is TGTGCCAGCAGGACCAGGGGTGGTAACACTGAAGCTTTCTTT.

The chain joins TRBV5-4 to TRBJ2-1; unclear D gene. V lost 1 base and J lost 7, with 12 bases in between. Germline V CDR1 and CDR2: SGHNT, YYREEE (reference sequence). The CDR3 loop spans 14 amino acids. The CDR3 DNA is TGTGCCAGCAGCTTGTCCACTTGGGAAAATGAGCAGTTCTTC. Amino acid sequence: CASSLSTWENEQFF.

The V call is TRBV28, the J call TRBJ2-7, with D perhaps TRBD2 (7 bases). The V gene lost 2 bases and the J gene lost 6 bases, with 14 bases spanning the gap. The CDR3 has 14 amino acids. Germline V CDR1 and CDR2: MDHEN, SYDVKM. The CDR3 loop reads CASSLVGGGLEQYF. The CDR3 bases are TGTGCCAGCAGTTTAGTGGGAGGGGGTCTCGAGCAGTACTTC.

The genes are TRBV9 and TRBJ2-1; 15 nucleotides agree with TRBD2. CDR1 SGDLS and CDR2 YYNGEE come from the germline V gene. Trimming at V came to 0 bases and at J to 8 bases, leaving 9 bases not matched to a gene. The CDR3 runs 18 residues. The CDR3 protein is CASSVGTSGRALIHEQFF. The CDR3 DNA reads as TGTGCCAGCAGCGTAGGGACTAGCGGGAGGGCCCTCATCCATGAGCAGTTCTTC.

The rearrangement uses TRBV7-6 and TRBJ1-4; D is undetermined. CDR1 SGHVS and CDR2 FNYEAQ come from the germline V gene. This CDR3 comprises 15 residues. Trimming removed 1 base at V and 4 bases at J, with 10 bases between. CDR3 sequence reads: CASSLGGRLNEKLFF. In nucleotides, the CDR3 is TGTGCCAGCAGCTTAGGAGGGCGGCTTAATGAAAAACTGTTTTTT.

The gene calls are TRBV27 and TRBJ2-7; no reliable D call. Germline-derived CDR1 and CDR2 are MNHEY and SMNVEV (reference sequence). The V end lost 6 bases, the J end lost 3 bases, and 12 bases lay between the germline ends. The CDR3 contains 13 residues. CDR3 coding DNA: TGTGCCAGCAGCGAGATTAGCATCTACGAGCAGTACTTC. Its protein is CASSEISIYEQYF.

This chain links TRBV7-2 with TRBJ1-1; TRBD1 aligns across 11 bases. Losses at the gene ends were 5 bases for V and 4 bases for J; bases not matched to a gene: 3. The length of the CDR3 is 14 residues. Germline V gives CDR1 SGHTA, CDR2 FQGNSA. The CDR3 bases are TGTGCCAGCAGCCCAGGGACAGGGGGCACTGAAGCTTTCTTT. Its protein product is CASSPGTGGTEAFF. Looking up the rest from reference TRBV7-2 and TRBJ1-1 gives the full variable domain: GAGVSQSPSNKVTEKGKDVELRCDPISGHTALYWYRQSLGQGLEFLIYFQGNSAPDKSGLPSDRFSAERTGGSVSTLTIQRTQQEDSAVYLCASSPGTGGTEAFFGQGTRLTVV.

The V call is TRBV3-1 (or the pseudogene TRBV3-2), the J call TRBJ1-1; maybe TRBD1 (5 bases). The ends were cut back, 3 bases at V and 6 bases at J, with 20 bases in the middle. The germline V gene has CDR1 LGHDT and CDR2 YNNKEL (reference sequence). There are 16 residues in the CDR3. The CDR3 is CASSQGLQGFKAEAFF. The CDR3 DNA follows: TGTGCCAGCAGCCAGGGTCTGCAGGGATTCAAAGCTGAAGCTTTCTTT.

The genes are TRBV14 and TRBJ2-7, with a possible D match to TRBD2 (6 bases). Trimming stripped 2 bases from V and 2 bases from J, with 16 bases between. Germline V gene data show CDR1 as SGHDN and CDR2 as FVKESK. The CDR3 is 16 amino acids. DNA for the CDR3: TGTGCCAGCAGCCAAAGGTGGCGGGGCTCGCCCTACGAGCAGTACTTC. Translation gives CASSQRWRGSPYEQYF.

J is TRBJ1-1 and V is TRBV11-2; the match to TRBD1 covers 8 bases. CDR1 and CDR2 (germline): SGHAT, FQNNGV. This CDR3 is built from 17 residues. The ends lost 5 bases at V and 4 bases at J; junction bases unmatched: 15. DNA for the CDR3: TGTGCCAGCAGCCCTAGATTGGGGCAGGGGGCGCGCACTGAAGCTTTCTTT. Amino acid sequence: CASSPRLGQGARTEAFF.

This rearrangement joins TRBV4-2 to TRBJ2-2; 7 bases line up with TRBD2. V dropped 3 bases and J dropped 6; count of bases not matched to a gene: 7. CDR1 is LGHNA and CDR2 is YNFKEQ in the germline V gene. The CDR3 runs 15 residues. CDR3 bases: TGTGCCAGCAGCCATGGCGGGAGAGGGTCCGGGGAGCTGTTTTTT. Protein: CASSHGGRGSGELFF.

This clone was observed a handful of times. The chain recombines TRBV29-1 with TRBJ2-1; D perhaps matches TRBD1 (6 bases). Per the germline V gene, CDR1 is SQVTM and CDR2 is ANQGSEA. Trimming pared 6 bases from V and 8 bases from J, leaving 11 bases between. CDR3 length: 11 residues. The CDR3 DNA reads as TGCAGCGTCATGGGGGCTTATGAGCAGTTCTTC. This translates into CSVMGAYEQFF.

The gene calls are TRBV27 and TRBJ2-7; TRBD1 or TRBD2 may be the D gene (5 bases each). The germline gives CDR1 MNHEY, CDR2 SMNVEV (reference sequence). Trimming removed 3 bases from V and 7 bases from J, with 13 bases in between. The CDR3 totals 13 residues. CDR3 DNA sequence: TGTGCCAGCAGTTTGTCCGGGGCTGCGGAGCAGTACTTC. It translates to CASSLSGAAEQYF.

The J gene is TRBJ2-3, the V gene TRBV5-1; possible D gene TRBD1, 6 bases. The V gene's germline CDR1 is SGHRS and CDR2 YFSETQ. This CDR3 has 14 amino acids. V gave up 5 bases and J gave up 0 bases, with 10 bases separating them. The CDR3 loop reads CASSWTDSTDTQYF. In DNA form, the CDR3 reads TGCGCCAGCAGTTGGACAGACAGCACAGATACGCAGTATTTT.

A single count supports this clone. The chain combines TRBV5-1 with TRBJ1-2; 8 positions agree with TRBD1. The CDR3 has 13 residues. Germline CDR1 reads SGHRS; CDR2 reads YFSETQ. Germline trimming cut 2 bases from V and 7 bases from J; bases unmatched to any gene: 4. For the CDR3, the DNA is TGCGCCAGCAGCTTTTTCGACAGGGGTGGCTACACCTTC. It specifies CASSFFDRGGYTF.

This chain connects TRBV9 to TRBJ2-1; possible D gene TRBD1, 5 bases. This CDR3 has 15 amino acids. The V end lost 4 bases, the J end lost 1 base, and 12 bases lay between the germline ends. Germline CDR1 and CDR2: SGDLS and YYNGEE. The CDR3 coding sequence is TGTGCCAGCAGCACCCCCCAGGGTTCCTACAATGAGCAGTTCTTC. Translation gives CASSTPQGSYNEQFF.